The next 8 T cell receptor beta chains were all read from a single sample in a study of blood T cells in healthy people across ages. Using a J-beta primer mix together with a sample-barcoded 5' primer, a second PCR was run for roughly 7 to 11 cycles. MiXCR, run by TCRdb on the 5' RACE reads, gives a single entry per CDR3 protein. The sample lists more than 550,000 distinct CDR3 sequences, approximately 21% occurring once. Sequencing was done on a sample of blood. The receptors shown here come from a man between 65 and 79 years old in good health.

This rearrangement joins TRBV10-3 to TRBJ2-7, with 7 bases fitting TRBD1. The length of the CDR3 is 13 residues. V shed 10 bases and J 5 bases; nucleotides not matched to a gene: 11. Germline-derived CDR1 and CDR2 are ENHRY and SYGVKD. This CDR3 is CATKDRVSNEQYF. The CDR3 nucleotides are TGTGCCACGAAAGACAGGGTTTCGAACGAGCAGTACTTC.

This clonotype was counted between two and nine times. The genes are TRBV7-8 and TRBJ2-1; D ambiguous. Germline V gives CDR1 SGHVS, CDR2 FQNEAQ. The V and J ends lost 5 bases and 7 bases respectively, with 12 bases between them. The CDR3 sequence is 13 residues long. The CDR3 nucleotides read TGTGCCAGCAGCCTTAGGGTGGCTAATGAGCAGTTCTTC. Translation: CASSLRVANEQFF. Using reference TRBV7-8 and TRBJ2-1 for the parts outside the CDR3, the full variable domain is GAGVSQSPRYKVAKRGQDVALRCDPISGHVSLFWYQQALGQGPEFLTYFQNEAQLDKSGLPSDRFFAERPEGSVSTLKIQRTQQEDSAVYLCASSLRVANEQFFGPGTRLTVL.

This clonotype was observed at least ten times. The chain is built from TRBV21-1 and TRBJ2-1. TRBV21-1 corresponds to a pseudogene. The CDR3 length is 16 residues. The CDR3: CASSKVGRSSYNEQFF. DNA for the CDR3: TGTGCCAGCAGCAAAGTCGGCAGGAGCTCCTACAATGAGCAGTTCTTC.

The V and J genes are TRBV28 and TRBJ2-7, with 8 bases identical to TRBD1. The CDR3 totals 15 residues. Germline CDR1 MDHEN, CDR2 SYDVKM. V was clipped by 3 bases and J by 6 bases; unmatched bases: 10. CDR3 residues: CASSFRSRGRSEQYF. The CDR3 DNA reads as TGTGCCAGCAGTTTCCGAAGCAGGGGGCGCAGCGAGCAGTACTTC.

In this sample, this clonotype turned up a few times. The chain recombines TRBV6-2 or TRBV6-3 with TRBJ1-6, with D perhaps matching TRBD1 (5 bases). The CDR3 is 16 residues long. Trimming removed 0 bases at V and 8 bases at J, with 14 bases between. Germline CDR1 MNHEY, CDR2 SVGEGT. As DNA, the CDR3 is TGTGCCAGCAGTTACTCGATCGGGGGAGTCGATTCACCCCTCCACTTT. Amino acids: CASSYSIGGVDSPLHF.

V and J are TRBV7-8 and TRBJ2-1; D is perhaps TRBD1 (5 bases). V lost 2 bases and J 7 bases, leaving 15 bases between the germline ends. The germline gives CDR1 SGHVS, CDR2 FQNEAQ. The length of the CDR3 is 15 residues. The CDR3 DNA follows: TGTGCCAGCAGCTTAAGGGGTCTGGGTTTTAATGAGCAGTTCTTC. This sequence encodes CASSLRGLGFNEQFF.

This chain links TRBV11-1 with TRBJ2-1, with a tentative D call TRBD1 (5 bases). Per the germline V gene, CDR1 is SGHAT and CDR2 is FQDESV (reference sequence). CDR3 length equals 14 residues. V was clipped by 5 bases and J by 0 bases, with 8 bases between them. CDR3 loop: CASSHRSSYNEQFF. The CDR3 DNA is TGTGCCAGCAGCCACAGGAGCTCCTACAATGAGCAGTTCTTC.

This chain connects TRBV12-3 or TRBV12-4 to TRBJ1-2; possible D gene TRBD1, 6 bases. V lost 5 bases and J lost 8, with 15 bases in between. The CDR3 runs 13 residues. The DNA for the CDR3 is TGTGCCAGCAGTCCCTACACAGGGCGCGGCTACACCTTC. Its translation is CASSPYTGRGYTF.